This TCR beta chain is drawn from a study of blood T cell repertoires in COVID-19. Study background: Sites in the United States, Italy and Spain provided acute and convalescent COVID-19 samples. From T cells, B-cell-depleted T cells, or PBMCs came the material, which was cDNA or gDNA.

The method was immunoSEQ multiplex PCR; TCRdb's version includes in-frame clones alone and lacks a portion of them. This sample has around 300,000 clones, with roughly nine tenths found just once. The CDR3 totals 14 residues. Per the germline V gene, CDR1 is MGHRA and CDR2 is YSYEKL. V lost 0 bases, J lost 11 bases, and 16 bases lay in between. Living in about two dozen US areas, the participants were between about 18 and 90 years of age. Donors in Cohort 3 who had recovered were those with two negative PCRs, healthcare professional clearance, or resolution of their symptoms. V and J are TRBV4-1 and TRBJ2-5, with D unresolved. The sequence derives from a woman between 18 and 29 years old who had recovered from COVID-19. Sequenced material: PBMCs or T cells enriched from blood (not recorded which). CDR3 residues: CASSQDSRGPRQYF. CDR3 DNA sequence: TGCGCCAGCAGCCAAGATAGTCGTGGCCCGCGGCAGTACTTC.